This TCR beta chain was identified in a study of shared clonotypes between healthy human individuals. Study-level background: CD8 memory received one plate per donor, CD8 naive two, CD4 memory three and CD4 naive three. Study-level results: Genetic and exposure-history diversity was limited by the small donor number.

As handled by the study authors: For the immunoSEQ data, sequences were junction-only without quality scores, so filtering differed. TCRdb's copy holds only in-frame clones and misses some; the assay was immunoSEQ multiplex PCR. V, J and clone size reflect that table, while D and trimming were determined from the DNA. The sample records around 2,000,000 clones, roughly 94% being singletons. For this clone: The antigen remains undetermined.

Naive-designated CD8 cells lacked CD45RO, were positively enriched for CCR7, and omitted terminally differentiated effector memory CD45RA+ cells. This CDR3 region has 16 residues. Germline V gene data show CDR1 as MNHNY and CDR2 as SVGAGI (reference sequence). V shed 5 bases and J shed 0 bases, with 14 bases lying between them. The clonotype was recovered from a young man in good health. The gene calls are TRBV6-6 and TRBJ1-3; D not resolved. The sequenced sample consisted of naive CD8+ T cells sorted from blood. The CDR3 region is CASSPPGSYSGNTIYF. CDR3 sequence (DNA): TGTGCCAGCAGTCCGCCGGGGTCTTACTCTGGAAACACCATATATTTT.